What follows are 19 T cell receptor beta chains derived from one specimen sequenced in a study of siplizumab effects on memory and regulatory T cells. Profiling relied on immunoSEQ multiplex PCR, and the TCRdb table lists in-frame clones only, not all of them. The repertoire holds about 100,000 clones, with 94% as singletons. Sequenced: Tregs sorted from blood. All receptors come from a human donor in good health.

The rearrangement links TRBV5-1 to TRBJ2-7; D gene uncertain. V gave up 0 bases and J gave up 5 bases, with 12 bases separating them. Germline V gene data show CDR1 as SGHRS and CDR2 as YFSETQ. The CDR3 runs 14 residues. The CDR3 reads CASSLGVRVHEQYF. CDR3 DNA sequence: TGCGCCAGCAGCTTGGGGGTAAGGGTCCACGAGCAGTACTTC.

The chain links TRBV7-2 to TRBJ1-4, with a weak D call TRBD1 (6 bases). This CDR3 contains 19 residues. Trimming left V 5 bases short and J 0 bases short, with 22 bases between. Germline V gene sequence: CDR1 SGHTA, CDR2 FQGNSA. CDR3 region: CASSPRRTAASATNEKLFF. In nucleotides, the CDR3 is TGTGCCAGCAGCCCCCGGAGGACAGCAGCCTCTGCAACTAATGAAAAACTGTTTTTT.

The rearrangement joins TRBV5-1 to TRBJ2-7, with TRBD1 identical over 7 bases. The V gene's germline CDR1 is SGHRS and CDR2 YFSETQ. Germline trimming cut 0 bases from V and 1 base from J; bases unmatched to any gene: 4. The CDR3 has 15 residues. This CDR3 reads CASSLGDRDSYEQYF. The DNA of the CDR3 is TGCGCCAGCAGCTTGGGAGACAGGGATTCCTACGAGCAGTACTTC.

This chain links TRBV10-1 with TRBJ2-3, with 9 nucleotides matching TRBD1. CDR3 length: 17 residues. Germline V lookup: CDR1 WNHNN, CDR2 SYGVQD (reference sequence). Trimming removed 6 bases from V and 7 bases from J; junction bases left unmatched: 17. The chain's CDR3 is CASSPNLGTGKYYTQYF. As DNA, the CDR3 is TGCGCCAGCAGCCCCAACCTAGGGACAGGGAAATATTATACGCAGTATTTT.

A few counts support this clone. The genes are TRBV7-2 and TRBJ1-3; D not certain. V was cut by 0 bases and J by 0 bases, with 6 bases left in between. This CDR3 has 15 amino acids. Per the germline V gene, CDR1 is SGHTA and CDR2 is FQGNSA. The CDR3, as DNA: TGTGCCAGCAGCTTAGCCTTCGGCTCTGGAAACACCATATATTTT. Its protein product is CASSLAFGSGNTIYF.

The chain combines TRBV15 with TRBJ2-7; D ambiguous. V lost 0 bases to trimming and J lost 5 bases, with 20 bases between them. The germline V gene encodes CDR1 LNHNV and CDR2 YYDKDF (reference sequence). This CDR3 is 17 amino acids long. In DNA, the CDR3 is TGTGCCACCAGCAGAGATATTGGCGGTAGGGAAATGGACGAGCAGTACTTC. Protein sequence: CATSRDIGGREMDEQYF. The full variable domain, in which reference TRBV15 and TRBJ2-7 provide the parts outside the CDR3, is DAMVIQNPRYQVTQFGKPVTLSCSQTLNHNVMYWYQQKSSQAPKLLFHYYDKDFNNEADTPDNFQSRRPNTSFCFLDIRSPGLGDTAMYLCATSRDIGGREMDEQYFGPGTRLTVT.

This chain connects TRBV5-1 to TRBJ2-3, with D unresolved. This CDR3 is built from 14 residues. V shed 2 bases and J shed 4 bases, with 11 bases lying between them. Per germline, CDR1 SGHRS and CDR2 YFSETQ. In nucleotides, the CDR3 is TGCGCCAGCAGCTTTGGTGGATTTCCAGATACGCAGTATTTT. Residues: CASSFGGFPDTQYF.

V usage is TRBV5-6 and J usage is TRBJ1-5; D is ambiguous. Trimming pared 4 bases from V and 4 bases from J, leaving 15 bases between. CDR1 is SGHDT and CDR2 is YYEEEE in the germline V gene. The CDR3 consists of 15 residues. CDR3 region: CASSLRRGLNQPQHF. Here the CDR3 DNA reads TGTGCCAGCAGCCTCAGGAGAGGCCTAAATCAGCCCCAGCATTTT.

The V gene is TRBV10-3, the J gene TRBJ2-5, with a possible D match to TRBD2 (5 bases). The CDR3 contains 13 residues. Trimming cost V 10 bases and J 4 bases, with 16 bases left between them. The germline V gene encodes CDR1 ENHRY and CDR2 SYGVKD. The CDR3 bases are TGTGCCAAATTACAGCTGGCGGGAGAGACCCAGTACTTC. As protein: CAKLQLAGETQYF.

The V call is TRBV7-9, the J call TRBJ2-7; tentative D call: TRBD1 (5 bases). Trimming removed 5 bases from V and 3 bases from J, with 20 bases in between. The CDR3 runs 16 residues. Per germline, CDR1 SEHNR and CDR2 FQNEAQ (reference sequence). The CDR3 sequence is CASSKTQAGSFYEQYF. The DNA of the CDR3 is TGTGCCAGCAGCAAAACACAGGCAGGTTCATTCTACGAGCAGTACTTC.

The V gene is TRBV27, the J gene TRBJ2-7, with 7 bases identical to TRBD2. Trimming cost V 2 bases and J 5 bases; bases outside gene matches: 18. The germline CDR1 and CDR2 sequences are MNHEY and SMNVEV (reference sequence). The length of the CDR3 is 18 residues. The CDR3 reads CASSLIFRRTSGAHEQYF. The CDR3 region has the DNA TGTGCCAGCAGTTTAATATTCCGACGGACTAGTGGGGCCCACGAGCAGTACTTC.

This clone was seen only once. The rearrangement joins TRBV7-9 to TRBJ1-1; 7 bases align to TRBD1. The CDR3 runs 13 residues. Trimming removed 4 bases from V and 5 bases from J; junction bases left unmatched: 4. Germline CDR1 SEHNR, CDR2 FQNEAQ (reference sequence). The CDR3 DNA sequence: TGTGCCAGCAGCTCACAGGGGTGGACTGAAGCTTTCTTT. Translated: CASSSQGWTEAFF.

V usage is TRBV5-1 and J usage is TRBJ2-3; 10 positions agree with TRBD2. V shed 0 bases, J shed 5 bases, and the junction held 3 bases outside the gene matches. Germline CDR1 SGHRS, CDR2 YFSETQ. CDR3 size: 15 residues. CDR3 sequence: CASSLEASGRDTQYF. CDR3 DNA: TGCGCCAGCAGCTTGGAGGCTAGCGGGAGAGATACGCAGTATTTT.

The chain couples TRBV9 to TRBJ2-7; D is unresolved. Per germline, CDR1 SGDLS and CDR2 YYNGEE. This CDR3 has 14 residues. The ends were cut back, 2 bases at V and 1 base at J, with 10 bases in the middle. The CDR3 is CASSVGVRSYEQYF. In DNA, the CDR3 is TGTGCCAGCAGCGTGGGCGTCAGATCCTACGAGCAGTACTTC.

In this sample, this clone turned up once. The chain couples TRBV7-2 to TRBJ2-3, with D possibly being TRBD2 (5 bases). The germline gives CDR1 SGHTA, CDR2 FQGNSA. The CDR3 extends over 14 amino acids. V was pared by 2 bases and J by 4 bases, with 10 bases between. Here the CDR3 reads CASSLTSQSDTQYF. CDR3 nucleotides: TGTGCCAGCAGCTTAACTAGTCAGTCAGATACGCAGTATTTT.

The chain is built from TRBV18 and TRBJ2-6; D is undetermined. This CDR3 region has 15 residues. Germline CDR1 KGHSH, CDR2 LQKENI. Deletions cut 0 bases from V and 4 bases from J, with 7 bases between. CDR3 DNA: TGTGCCAGCTCACCACCAGGGCACGGGGCCAACGTCCTGACTTTC. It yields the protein CASSPPGHGANVLTF.

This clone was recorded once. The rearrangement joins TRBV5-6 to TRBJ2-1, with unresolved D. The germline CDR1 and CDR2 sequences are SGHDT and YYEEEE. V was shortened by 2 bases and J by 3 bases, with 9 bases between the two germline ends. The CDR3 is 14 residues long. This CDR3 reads CASSLSGRYNEQFF. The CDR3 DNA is TGTGCCAGCAGCTTATCGGGTCGCTACAATGAGCAGTTCTTC.

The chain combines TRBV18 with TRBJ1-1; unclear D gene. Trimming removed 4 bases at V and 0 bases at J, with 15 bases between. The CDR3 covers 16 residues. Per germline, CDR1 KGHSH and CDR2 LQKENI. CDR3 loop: CASSQVRLAMNTEAFF. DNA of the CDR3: TGTGCCAGCTCACAAGTGAGACTCGCCATGAACACTGAAGCTTTCTTT.

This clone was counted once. As DNA, the CDR3 is TGCGCCAGCAGCCAAGGTCAGCCTCGGTATGGCTACACCTTC. Amino acid sequence: CASSQGQPRYGYTF. The chain has TRBV4-1 and TRBJ1-2; D uncertain. The CDR3 runs to 14 residues. Germline loops: CDR1 MGHRA, CDR2 YSYEKL. Trimming pared 1 base from V and 5 bases from J, leaving 11 bases between.